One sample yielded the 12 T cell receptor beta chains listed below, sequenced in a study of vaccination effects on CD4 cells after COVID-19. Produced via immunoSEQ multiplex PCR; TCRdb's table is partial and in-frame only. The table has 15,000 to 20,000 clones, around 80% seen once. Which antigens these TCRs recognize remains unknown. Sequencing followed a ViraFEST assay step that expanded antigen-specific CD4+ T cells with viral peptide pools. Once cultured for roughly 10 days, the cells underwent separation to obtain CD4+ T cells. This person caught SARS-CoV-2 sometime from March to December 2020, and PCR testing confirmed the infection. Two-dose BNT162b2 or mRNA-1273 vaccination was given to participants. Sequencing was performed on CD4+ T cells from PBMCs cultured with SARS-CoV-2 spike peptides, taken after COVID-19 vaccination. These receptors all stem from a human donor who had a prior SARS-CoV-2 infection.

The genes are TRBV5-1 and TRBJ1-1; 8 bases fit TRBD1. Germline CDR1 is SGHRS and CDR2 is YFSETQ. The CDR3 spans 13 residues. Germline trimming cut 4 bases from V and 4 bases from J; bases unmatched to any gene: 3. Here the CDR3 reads CASSLTGVTEAFF. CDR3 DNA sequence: TGCGCCAGCAGCCTGACAGGGGTCACTGAAGCTTTCTTT.

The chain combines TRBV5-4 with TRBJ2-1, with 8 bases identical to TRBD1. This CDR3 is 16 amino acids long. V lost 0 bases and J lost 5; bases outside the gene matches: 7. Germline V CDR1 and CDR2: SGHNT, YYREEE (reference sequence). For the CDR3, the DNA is TGTGCCAGCAGCTTGGCACCAGGACAGGGACACAATGAGCAGTTCTTC. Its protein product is CASSLAPGQGHNEQFF.

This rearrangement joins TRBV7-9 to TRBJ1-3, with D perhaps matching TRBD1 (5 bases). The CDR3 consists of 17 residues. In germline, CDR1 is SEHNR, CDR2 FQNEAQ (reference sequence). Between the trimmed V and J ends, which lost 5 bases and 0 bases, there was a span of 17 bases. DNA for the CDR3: TGTGCCAGCAGCCCACCCCTGGGGCAGCACTCTGGAAACACCATATATTTT. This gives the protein CASSPPLGQHSGNTIYF. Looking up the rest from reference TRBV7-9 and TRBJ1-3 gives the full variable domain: DTGVSQNPRHKITKRGQNVTFRCDPISEHNRLYWYRQTLGQGPEFLTYFQNEAQLEKSRLLSDRFSAERPKGSFSTLEIQRTEQGDSAMYLCASSPPLGQHSGNTIYFGEGSWLTVV.

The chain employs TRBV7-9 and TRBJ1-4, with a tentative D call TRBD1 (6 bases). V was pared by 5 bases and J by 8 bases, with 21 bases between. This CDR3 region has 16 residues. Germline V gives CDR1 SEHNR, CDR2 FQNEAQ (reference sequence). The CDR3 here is CASSQGILGSEEKLFF. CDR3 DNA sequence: TGTGCCAGCAGCCAGGGGATCCTCGGGTCAGAGGAAAAACTGTTTTTT.

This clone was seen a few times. The CDR3 DNA reads as TGTGCCAGCAGCACGGACGGCCCGACCTATGATAATTCACCCCTCCACTTT. Protein product: CASSTDGPTYDNSPLHF. J is TRBJ1-6 and V is TRBV7-2; D is unresolved. The V gene lost 5 bases and the J gene lost 5 bases, with 19 bases spanning the gap. CDR1 is SGHTA, CDR2 FQGNSA, per germline. The CDR3 spans 17 residues.

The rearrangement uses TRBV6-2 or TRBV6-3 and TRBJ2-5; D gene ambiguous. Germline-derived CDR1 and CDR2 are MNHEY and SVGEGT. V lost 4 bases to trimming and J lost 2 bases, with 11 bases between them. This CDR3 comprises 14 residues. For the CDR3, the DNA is TGTGCCAGCAGTTTTTATACGGTACAAGAGACCCAGTACTTC. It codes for CASSFYTVQETQYF.

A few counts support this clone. The CDR3, as DNA: TGTGCCAGCAGTTTATCAGGGGCAGGAAACACCATATATTTT. This codes for CASSLSGAGNTIYF. The chain uses TRBV27 and TRBJ1-3; a possible D gene is TRBD1 (5 bases). This CDR3 has 14 residues. From germline, CDR1 is MNHEY and CDR2 SMNVEV (reference sequence). V was shortened by 0 bases and J by 4 bases, with 7 bases between the two germline ends.

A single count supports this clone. The CDR3 here is CASSQDSRTYKYF. DNA of the CDR3: TGCGCCAGCAGCCAAGATAGTCGGACATACAAGTATTTT. The V call is TRBV4-1, the J call TRBJ2-3; D might be TRBD1 (5 bases). The CDR3 is made up of 13 amino acids. V lost 0 bases and J lost 13, with 14 bases in between. Germline-derived CDR1 and CDR2 are MGHRA and YSYEKL.

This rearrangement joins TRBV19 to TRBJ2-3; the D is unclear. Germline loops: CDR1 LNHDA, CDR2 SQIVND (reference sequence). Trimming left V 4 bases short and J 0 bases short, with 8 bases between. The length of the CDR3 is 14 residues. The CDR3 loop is CASSTFGSTDTQYF. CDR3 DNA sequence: TGTGCCAGTAGTACGTTCGGGAGCACAGATACGCAGTATTTT.

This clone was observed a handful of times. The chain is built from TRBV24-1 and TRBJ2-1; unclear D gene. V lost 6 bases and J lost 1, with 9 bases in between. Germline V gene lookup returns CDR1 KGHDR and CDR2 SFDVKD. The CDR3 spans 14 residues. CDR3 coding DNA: TGTGCCACCAGTCGACCTGAGTCCTACAATGAGCAGTTCTTC. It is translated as CATSRPESYNEQFF.

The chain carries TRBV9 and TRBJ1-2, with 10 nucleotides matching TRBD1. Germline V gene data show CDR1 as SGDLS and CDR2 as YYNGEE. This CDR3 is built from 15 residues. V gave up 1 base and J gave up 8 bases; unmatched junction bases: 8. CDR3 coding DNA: TGTGCCAGCAGCGTAAACCCGGGACAGGGGTGGGGCTACACCTTC. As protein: CASSVNPGQGWGYTF.

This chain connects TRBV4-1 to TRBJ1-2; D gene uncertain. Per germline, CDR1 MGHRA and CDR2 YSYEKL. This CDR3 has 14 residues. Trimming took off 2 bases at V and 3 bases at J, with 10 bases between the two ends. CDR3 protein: CASSQRWEDYGYTF. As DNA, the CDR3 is TGCGCCAGCAGCCAACGTTGGGAAGACTATGGCTACACCTTC.